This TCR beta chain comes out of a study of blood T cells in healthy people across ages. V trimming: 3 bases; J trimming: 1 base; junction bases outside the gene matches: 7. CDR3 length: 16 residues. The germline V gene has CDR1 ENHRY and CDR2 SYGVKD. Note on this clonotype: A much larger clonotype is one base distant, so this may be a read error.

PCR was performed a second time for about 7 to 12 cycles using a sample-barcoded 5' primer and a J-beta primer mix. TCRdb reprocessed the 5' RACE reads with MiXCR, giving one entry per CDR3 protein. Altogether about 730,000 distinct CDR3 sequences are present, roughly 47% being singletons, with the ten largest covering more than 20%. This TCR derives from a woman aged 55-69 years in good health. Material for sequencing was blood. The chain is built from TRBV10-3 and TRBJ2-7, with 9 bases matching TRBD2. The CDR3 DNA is TGTGCCATCAGTGATCCCCAGCGGGAGGCTTCCTACGAGCAGTACTTC. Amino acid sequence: CAISDPQREASYEQYF.